A single TCR beta chain is shown here with its context. V trimming: 1 base; J trimming: 1 base; junction bases outside the gene matches: 1. The CDR3 is made up of 15 amino acids. Germline CDR1 SGHTA, CDR2 FQGTGA. The data originate from a study of cytomegalovirus exposure and HLA in healthy donors. Study overall: The 95 to 150 validation repertoires used a platform that matched the one used for the approximately 610 first-cohort repertoires, as a later analysis reported.

Using immunoSEQ multiplex PCR, the repertoire was profiled, and TCRdb retains in-frame clones only, with some absent. The sample comprises some 270,000 clones, around 86% of which are singletons, and around 1% rests with the top ten. The V call is TRBV7-3, the J call TRBJ1-1; TRBD1 matches 9 bases. This TCR came from a young woman in good health and CMV-seronegative. The sequenced sample was PBMCs. CDR3 sequence reads: CASSLMGQGNTEAFF. DNA for the CDR3: TGTGCCAGCAGCTTAATGGGACAGGGGAACACTGAAGCTTTCTTT.